The rows below give T cell receptor beta chains drawn from one sample of a study of regulatory T cells in long-lasting Graves disease. TCRdb reanalysed the multiplex PCR reads using MiXCR and keeps one entry per CDR3 protein. The sample includes about half a million distinct CDR3 sequences, around a fifth of them seen just once. Source: peripheral blood mononuclear cells (PBMCs), taken when the disease was refractory, from a patient treated with antithyroid drugs. The receptors were gathered from a female donor with Graves disease. Both conserved end residues are part of each CDR3. Fields, in order: D gene, V gene, clone size, J gene, CDR3 DNA, CDR3 protein. A D gene is named only where the DNA matches it firmly. Only some rows state a clone size, as once, few, many or a class for expanded clones.

>TRBD1|TRBV10-3|many|TRBJ2-7
TGTGCCATCAGTGAGGTGGCAGGGGGCGAGCAGTACTTC
CAISEVAGGEQYF
>NA|TRBV7-9|NA|TRBJ2-2
TGTGCCAGCAGCCCTTTCTCCGGGGATAGCACCGGGGAGCTGTTTTTT
CASSPFSGDSTGELFF
>NA|TRBV29-1|NA|TRBJ1-1
TGCAGCGTTTATAACAATCAACGTGAAGCTTTCTTT
CSVYNNQREAFF
>NA|TRBV12-3/TRBV12-4|NA|TRBJ2-1
TGTGCCAGCACTCTAGGGGGGAGCTACAATGAGCAGTTCTTC
CASTLGGSYNEQFF
>NA|TRBV5-1|NA|TRBJ1-1
TGCGCCAGCAGCCTGGGGAGGGTCGGAGACACTGAAGCTTTCTTT
CASSLGRVGDTEAFF
>NA|TRBV6-2/TRBV6-3|few|TRBJ2-6
TGTGCCAGCAGTGGGCCTCCTGGGGCCAACGTCCTGACTTTC
CASSGPPGANVLTF
>NA|TRBV7-2|few|TRBJ1-1
TGTGCCAGCAGCGTAGCGGGGGGGCGCAGGAGTGAAGCTTTCTTT
CASSVAGGRRSEAFF
>NA|TRBV7-6|many|TRBJ1-5
TGTGCCAGCAGCTTAGGAGGTGACAGGAGGACTCAGCCCCAGCATTTT
CASSLGGDRRTQPQHF
>NA|TRBV2|NA|TRBJ1-5
TGTGCCAGCGGAAAGGAGCAGGGGAATAGCAATCAGCCCCAGCATTTT
CASGKEQGNSNQPQHF
>NA|TRBV29-1|many|TRBJ2-5
TGCAGCGCCCTAGGGAACCAAGAGACCCAGTACTTC
CSALGNQETQYF